These T cell receptor beta chains were read from a single sample in a study of CD8 T cells in Susac syndrome. TCRdb re-called the immunoSEQ multiplex PCR reads with MiXCR, one entry per CDR3 protein. The table lists 150,000 to 200,000 distinct CDR3 sequences, about 94% of them singletons. The sample consisted of CD4+ T cells from PBMCs. The receptors were sampled from a human donor with multiple sclerosis. Each CDR3 is given with its conserved first and last residue. D genes are given only for firm matches. Clone sizes are given selectively: once, few, many, or a class where the clone is expanded.

d_gene,v_gene,abundance,CDR3aa
TRBD2,TRBV4-2,.,CASSQETSGGSYEQYF
.,TRBV5-5,.,CASTPGPSGANVLTF
TRBD2,TRBV2,.,CASSTSGPYNEQFF
.,TRBV12-3/TRBV12-4,.,CASSLAGSVSFF
TRBD2,TRBV27,.,CASSSRLAGAYEQYF
.,TRBV30,.,CAWMGGRGYTF
TRBD1,TRBV28,.,CASSRQGVNIQYF
TRBD1,TRBV7-2,.,CASSLKTGGRETQYF
.,TRBV7-9,.,CASSLGVAGNTGELFF
TRBD2,TRBV30,.,CACWTSGGEQFF
.,TRBV9,few,CASSVLFGGGYEQYF
.,TRBV18,once,CASSPPLKGGTEAFF
.,TRBV9,.,CASSVTGSSGNTIYF
TRBD1,TRBV24-1,.,CATSDWDSSPPDTQYF
TRBD1,TRBV4-2,.,CASSHARQGGITDTQYF
.,TRBV18,.,CASSPSDPGAGAFF
TRBD1,TRBV11-2,.,CASTRQGKNEQFF
.,TRBV9,.,CASSVGGGEQFF
.,TRBV18,.,CASSVQGSDYGYTF
.,TRBV5-4,.,CASSLPQVQETQYF
.,TRBV5-6,.,CASSLVTVSHGYTF
.,TRBV4-3,.,CASSHNQGTGELFF
.,TRBV5-6,.,CASSPGLILEYEQYF
TRBD2,TRBV10-3,.,CAISSGTSGRLTDTQYF
.,TRBV5-4,.,CASSGRSSYNSPLHF
.,TRBV20-1,.,CSANNPWGYTF
TRBD1,TRBV3-1,.,CASRPTGGLVYTF
TRBD2,TRBV5-4,.,CASSLTSGDHNEQFF
TRBD1,TRBV5-4,.,CASSAGQGATQYF
TRBD2,TRBV6-5,.,CASSYPHALAAIYNEQFF
.,TRBV10-3,.,CAISESPPGVLAHNEQFF
.,TRBV6-2/TRBV6-3,.,CASSYWSSYEQYF
.,TRBV27,.,CASSLSSGYSPLHF
TRBD1,TRBV6-6,.,CASTDGGQGNGELFF
.,TRBV5-1,.,CASSLAGRNTEAFF
TRBD2,TRBV20-1,once,CSARRTSDPWEQYF
TRBD1,TRBV12-3/TRBV12-4,.,CASSYRDSSYNEQFF
TRBD2,TRBV20-1,.,CSYLAGWYNEQFF
.,TRBV7-2,.,CASSLDRGRIDFATDTQYF
.,TRBV2,.,CASSYTHTGELFF
.,TRBV14,.,CASSLGALYEQYF
.,TRBV3-1,.,CASSQEPLINEQFF
TRBD2,TRBV19,.,CASTFAGDGTGELFF
.,TRBV12-3/TRBV12-4,.,CASSFRQIYNEQFF
.,TRBV5-6,.,CASSFQENIQYF
.,TRBV6-5,.,CASSRVREQGNTIYF
TRBD1,TRBV5-1,.,CASSSSDRATDTQYF
TRBD2,TRBV7-7,.,CASSSSGQETQYF
.,TRBV23-1,.,CASSQFIQSNQPQHF
TRBD2,TRBV2,.,CASSGDGRADTQYF
.,TRBV5-8,.,CASSLGRTLWDYGYTF
.,TRBV6-5,.,CASSREFAYEQYF